This TCR beta chain came from a study of blood T cell repertoires in COVID-19. Study-wide context: From the United States, Italy and Spain came samples of acute and convalescent COVID-19. Nucleic acid was either cDNA or gDNA, and it came from T cells, B-cell-depleted T cells, or PBMCs.

Authors' analysis steps: Reference gene primer amplification in the assay estimated nucleated cell counts. Method: immunoSEQ multiplex PCR; TCRdb's copy keeps in-frame clones and lacks some. V and J calls and clone size are as listed in that table; D and trimming were resolved from the DNA. The sample holds under 250,000 clones, around 88% seen once. V trimming: 3 bases; J trimming: 4 bases; junction bases outside the gene matches: 8. The V gene's germline CDR1 is MNHEY and CDR2 SVGEGT. The CDR3 totals 15 residues. The clonotype originates from a man older than 75 with acute or convalescent COVID-19. V and J are TRBV6-2 or TRBV6-3 and TRBJ1-2; TRBD1 agrees at 7 bases. Sequencing was carried out using peripheral blood. The CDR3 nucleotides are TGTGCCAGCAGTTATATTCGATGGACAGGCTATGGCTACACCTTC. This codes for CASSYIRWTGYGYTF.